Below, 12 T cell receptor beta chains from the same sample are listed, as sequenced in a study of regulatory T cells in long-lasting Graves disease. Through Arm-PCR of CDR3 regions and iRepertoire HTBI primers, TCR beta libraries were built. TCRdb itself ran the multiplex PCR reads through MiXCR, one entry per CDR3 protein. The sample carries about 620,000 distinct CDR3 sequences, roughly 16% recorded once. The time point denotes: newly diagnosed GD, antithyroid drugs for less than 3 months. The TCR library was made from RNA that had been extracted from PBMCs in TRIzol. This sample was also put to use in a study of T cells in Graves' hyperthyroidism and ophthalmopathy.

The sample here was peripheral blood mononuclear cells (PBMCs), taken at new diagnosis, from a patient treated with antithyroid drugs. These receptors were obtained from a woman in her 30s with Graves disease.

The V call is TRBV4-2, the J call TRBJ1-1; D gene unclear. This CDR3 comprises 15 residues. With 3 bases removed from V and 8 bases from J, the gap between germline ends came to 19 bases. CDR1 is LGHNA and CDR2 is YNFKEQ in the germline V gene. In nucleotides, the CDR3 is TGTGCCAGCAGCCAGGGTGGTCGACCGGGAGAGGAAGCTTTCTTT. Its translation is CASSQGGRPGEEAFF.

This clonotype occurred many times. This chain connects TRBV28 to TRBJ1-2; tentative D call: TRBD1 (5 bases). Germline values: CDR1 MDHEN, CDR2 SYDVKM. Trimming stripped 8 bases from V and 3 bases from J, with 19 bases between. CDR3 length equals 15 residues. The DNA of the CDR3 is TGTGCCAGCGATGGCTCCGGCGGAGGGGACTATGGCTACACCTTC. It codes for CASDGSGGGDYGYTF.

V is TRBV20-1 and J is TRBJ2-1; D is unclear. Trimming cost V 7 bases and J 3 bases, with 13 bases left between them. This CDR3 is 13 amino acids long. CDR1 is DFQATT, CDR2 SNEGSKA, per germline (reference sequence). CDR3 nucleotide sequence: TGCAGTGTCAGTCACGGAAACTACAATGAGCAGTTCTTC. Its protein product is CSVSHGNYNEQFF.

This clonotype has ten or more counts. The rearrangement joins TRBV6-2 or TRBV6-3 to TRBJ2-1; TRBD2 is a possible D gene (5 bases). CDR3 size: 15 residues. The V end was cut by 6 bases, the J end by 8 bases, with 20 bases between. Germline CDR1 reads MNHEY; CDR2 reads SVGEGT. In DNA form, the CDR3 reads TGTGCCAGCAGCCGTGGACTGTCCGTTTCACATGAGCAGTTCTTC. As protein: CASSRGLSVSHEQFF.

This sequence joins TRBV9 and TRBJ2-2, with 7 bases aligning to TRBD2. This CDR3 is 13 amino acids long. Germline CDR1 is SGDLS and CDR2 is YYNGEE. V shed 2 bases, J shed 7 bases, and the junction held 2 bases outside the gene matches. CDR3 coding DNA: TGTGCCAGCAGCGTGGGAGGGAGCGGGGAGCTGTTTTTT. It yields the protein CASSVGGSGELFF.

V and J are TRBV6-2 or TRBV6-3 and TRBJ1-5; D unclear. This CDR3 contains 15 residues. In germline, CDR1 is MNHEY, CDR2 SVGEGT. The V gene lost 5 bases and the J gene lost 2 bases, with 13 bases spanning the gap. CDR3: CASSESFSGNQPQHF. The CDR3 DNA reads TGTGCCAGCAGTGAAAGCTTCTCGGGCAATCAGCCCCAGCATTTT.

This clonotype has a handful of counts. The chain joins TRBV27 to TRBJ2-2; 11 bases map to TRBD1. V shed 2 bases and J 7 bases; nucleotides not matched to a gene: 6. The CDR3 extends over 16 amino acids. The V gene's germline CDR1 is MNHEY and CDR2 SMNVEV (reference sequence). The CDR3 bases are TGTGCCAGCAGTTTAACGGACAGGGGGCTCGTCGGGGAGCTGTTTTTT. Protein: CASSLTDRGLVGELFF.

There are a few counts of this clonotype. This chain connects TRBV5-1 to TRBJ2-5; 7 positions match TRBD2. Germline V gives CDR1 SGHRS, CDR2 YFSETQ. The CDR3 runs 17 residues. V was pared by 5 bases and J by 0 bases, with 13 bases of the junction left unmatched. The CDR3 nucleotides are TGCGCCAGCAGGCGGGGGATGGCAGTTTCCTACCAAGAGACCCAGTACTTC. This sequence encodes CASRRGMAVSYQETQYF.

The rearrangement uses TRBV5-6 and TRBJ2-5; 9 positions match TRBD2. V gave up 2 bases and J gave up 2 bases; unmatched junction bases: 7. Germline CDR1 is SGHDT and CDR2 is YYEEEE. The CDR3 totals 16 residues. The DNA of the CDR3 is TGTGCCAGCAGCTTACTGACTAGCGGTTTTCAAGAGACCCAGTACTTC. Translation: CASSLLTSGFQETQYF.

This clonotype has more than one count but fewer than ten. V and J are TRBV7-2 and TRBJ1-2, with unresolved D. The CDR3 contains 12 residues. Germline CDR1 is SGHTA and CDR2 is FQGNSA. Between the trimmed V and J ends, which lost 5 bases and 5 bases, there was a span of 9 bases. The CDR3 sequence: CASSNEGYGYTF. Here the CDR3 DNA reads TGTGCCAGCAGCAATGAGGGATATGGCTACACCTTC.

This clonotype occurred a few times. The rearrangement joins TRBV6-2 or TRBV6-3 to TRBJ2-7, with 9 bases lining up with TRBD1. Per germline, CDR1 MNHEY and CDR2 SVGEGT. The CDR3 runs 16 residues. V gave up 8 bases and J gave up 1 base; unmatched junction bases: 12. In nucleotides, the CDR3 is TGTGCCAGCGGGCAGTTACCGGGACAGGGTTCCTACGAGCAGTACTTC. This encodes CASGQLPGQGSYEQYF.

As to this clonotype: A much bigger clone sits one base away, suggesting this may be a read error. The chain is built from TRBV12-3 or TRBV12-4 and TRBJ1-5, with no clear D. The CDR3 runs to 13 residues. The CDR3 here is CASTAKSNQPQQF. The CDR3 DNA sequence: TGTGCCAGCACCGCCAAAAGCAATCAGCCCCAGCAGTTT.